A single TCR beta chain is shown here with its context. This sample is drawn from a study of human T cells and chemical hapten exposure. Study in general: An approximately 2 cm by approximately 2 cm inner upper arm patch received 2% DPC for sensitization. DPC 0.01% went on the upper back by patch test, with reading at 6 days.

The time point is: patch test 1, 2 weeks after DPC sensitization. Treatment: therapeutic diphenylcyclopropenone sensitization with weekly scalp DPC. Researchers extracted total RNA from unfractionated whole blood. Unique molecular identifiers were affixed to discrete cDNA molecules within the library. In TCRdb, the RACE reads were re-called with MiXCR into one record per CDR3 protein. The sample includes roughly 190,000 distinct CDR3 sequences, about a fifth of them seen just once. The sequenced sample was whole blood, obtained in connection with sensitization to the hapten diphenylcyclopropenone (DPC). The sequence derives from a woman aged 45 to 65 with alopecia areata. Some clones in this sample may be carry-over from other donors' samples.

The CDR3 DNA sequence: TGTGCCAGCAGCTTGGTGACCACTAGGGGCACAGATACGCAGTATTTT. It codes for CASSLVTTRGTDTQYF. The J gene is TRBJ2-3, the V gene TRBV5-5; D might be TRBD2 (5 bases). The germline V gene encodes CDR1 SGHKS and CDR2 YYEKEE (reference sequence). There are 16 residues in the CDR3. Between the trimmed V and J ends, which lost 0 bases and 1 base, there was a span of 12 bases.